The 25 T cell receptor beta chains below all came from one sample that was sequenced in a study of CD8 T cells in ankylosing spondylitis. TCRdb re-called the 5' RACE reads with MiXCR, one entry per CDR3 protein. Of 220,000 or so distinct CDR3 sequences detected, about 10% appear once; the ten largest clones hold about 20%. The sequenced material came from blood, either unsorted or a sorted T cell fraction (not recorded which). The receptors were sampled from a male donor with ankylosing spondylitis or in good health (not recorded which).

The rearrangement links TRBV2 to TRBJ1-5, with D unclear. The V and J ends lost 2 bases and 5 bases respectively, with 7 bases between them. The CDR3 is made up of 13 amino acids. CDR1 is SNHLY, CDR2 FYNNEI, per germline. The CDR3 DNA reads TGTGCCAGCAGTGAACATACAGATCAGCCCCAGCATTTT. It translates to CASSEHTDQPQHF. Filled out from reference TRBV2 and TRBJ1-5, the complete variable domain reads EPEVTQTPSHQVTQMGQEVILRCVPISNHLYFYWYRQILGQKVEFLVSFYNNEISEKSEIFDDQFSVERPDGSNFTLKIRSTKLEDSAMYFCASSEHTDQPQHFGDGTRLSIL.

This clonotype was observed a few times. V and J are TRBV5-6 and TRBJ1-1, with a weak D call TRBD1 (5 bases). Trimming left V 3 bases short and J 0 bases short, with 12 bases between. The CDR3 loop spans 15 amino acids. CDR1 and CDR2 from the germline V gene are SGHDT and YYEEEE. The CDR3 DNA sequence: TGTGCCAGCAGCTCAACGGGACTCTTGAACACTGAAGCTTTCTTT. Translation gives CASSSTGLLNTEAFF.

This clonotype has only one observation. CDR3 region: CASQRGTSSYNEQFF. CDR3 DNA: TGTGCCAGCCAACGGGGGACTAGCTCCTACAATGAGCAGTTCTTC. This chain connects TRBV6-1 to TRBJ2-1; 8 bases are a match to TRBD2. V lost 8 bases to trimming and J lost 0 bases; unmatched junction nucleotides: 6. The CDR3 contains 15 residues. The germline gives CDR1 MNHNS, CDR2 SASEGT.

The rearrangement links TRBV28 to TRBJ2-7; D gene ambiguous. The CDR3 consists of 13 residues. From germline, CDR1 is MDHEN and CDR2 SYDVKM. Trimming pared 3 bases from V and 3 bases from J, leaving 9 bases between. In DNA form, the CDR3 reads TGTGCCAGCAGTTTCTCCCCCGGCTACGAGCAGTACTTC. This gives the protein CASSFSPGYEQYF. Full variable domain (rest looked up from reference TRBV28 and TRBJ2-7): DVKVTQSSRYLVKRTGEKVFLECVQDMDHENMFWYRQDPGLGLRLIYFSYDVKMKEKGDIPEGYSVSREKKERFSLILESASTNQTSMYLCASSFSPGYEQYFGPGTRLTVT.

Many counts were recorded for this clonotype. The V call is TRBV20-1, the J call TRBJ2-5; 8 bases are shared with TRBD1. The CDR3 consists of 16 residues. V shed 3 bases and J 3 bases; nucleotides not matched to a gene: 12. Germline V gene lookup returns CDR1 DFQATT and CDR2 SNEGSKA (reference sequence). CDR3 nucleotides: TGCAGTGCTAGTTCGGGCAGGGGGCGATTGGAAGAGACCCAGTACTTC. This sequence encodes CSASSGRGRLEETQYF.

This clonotype was recorded at least ten times. The V call is TRBV28, the J call TRBJ1-3, with no clear D. Trimming pared 3 bases from V and 4 bases from J, leaving 19 bases between. The CDR3 contains 17 residues. Germline V gene sequence: CDR1 MDHEN, CDR2 SYDVKM. CDR3 protein: CASSFQSGGISGNTIYF. The CDR3 DNA is TGTGCCAGCAGTTTCCAAAGTGGAGGAATCTCAGGAAACACCATATATTTT.

There are many counts of this clonotype. The genes are TRBV11-2 and TRBJ2-6; TRBD2 is a possible D gene (6 bases). The CDR3 contains 17 residues. V was cut by 11 bases and J by 0 bases, with 20 bases left in between. Germline values: CDR1 SGHAT, CDR2 FQNNGV. The CDR3 loop is CAFWRGRPLSGANVLTF. CDR3 DNA sequence: TGTGCCTTCTGGAGGGGCAGACCACTCTCTGGGGCCAACGTCCTGACTTTC.

This clonotype appeared many times. The chain has TRBV7-2 and TRBJ2-3; 15 positions match TRBD2. The CDR3 length is 17 residues. The V and J ends lost 4 bases and 4 bases, in that order; junction bases with no gene match: 6. Germline V gives CDR1 SGHTA, CDR2 FQGNSA. CDR3 sequence (DNA): TGTGCCAGCAGCTCGGGACTAGCGGGGGGACAATCAGATACGCAGTATTTT. As protein: CASSSGLAGGQSDTQYF.

A few counts support this clonotype. The genes are TRBV7-6 and TRBJ2-7; D is undetermined. CDR3 length: 16 amino acids. Trimming removed 0 bases from V and 5 bases from J, with 17 bases in between. Germline CDR1 is SGHVS and CDR2 is FNYEAQ. CDR3 nucleotide sequence: TGTGCCAGCAGCTTAGCAACGGGCTCCCTCCCCCACGAGCAGTACTTC. Protein sequence: CASSLATGSLPHEQYF.

This clonotype appeared a few times. The rearrangement joins TRBV15 to TRBJ2-3, with D unclear. V was cut by 0 bases and J by 6 bases, with 13 bases left in between. This CDR3 region has 15 residues. Germline CDR1 reads LNHNV; CDR2 reads YYDKDF (reference sequence). The CDR3 DNA is TGTGCCACCAGCAGAGAGATCCGGGTCGGGGATACGCAGTATTTT. Residues: CATSREIRVGDTQYF.

There are many counts of this clonotype. The gene calls are TRBV3-1 and TRBJ1-4; D remains ambiguous. Trimming removed 2 bases at V and 4 bases at J, with 8 bases between. In germline, CDR1 is LGHDT, CDR2 YNNKEL (reference sequence). This CDR3 is built from 14 residues. CDR3 sequence reads: CASSQRAVNEKLFF. The CDR3 DNA reads as TGTGCCAGCAGCCAACGGGCAGTTAATGAAAAACTGTTTTTT.

This clonotype was found many times. The chain links TRBV10-3 to TRBJ1-4; D perhaps matches TRBD1 (5 bases). The CDR3 loop spans 15 amino acids. V lost 3 bases and J 6 bases, leaving 14 bases between the germline ends. Germline loops: CDR1 ENHRY, CDR2 SYGVKD. The CDR3 coding sequence is TGTGCCATCAGTGAATCAACAGGTCTACATGAAAAACTGTTTTTT. It yields the protein CAISESTGLHEKLFF.

The chain joins TRBV6-2 or TRBV6-3 to TRBJ2-7; 10 positions match TRBD1. The ends lost 6 bases at V and 1 base at J; junction bases unmatched: 21. There are 20 residues in the CDR3. Looked up from germline, CDR1 is MNHEY and CDR2 is SVGEGT. In DNA, the CDR3 is TGTGCCAGCAGGCTCCTTGGACCCGGGACAGGGGTTTTGGGGTCCTACGAGCAGTACTTC. Translation gives CASRLLGPGTGVLGSYEQYF.

This clonotype was recorded many times. This chain connects TRBV5-5 to TRBJ2-3, with D tentatively TRBD2 (5 bases). The germline V gene encodes CDR1 SGHKS and CDR2 YYEKEE (reference sequence). CDR3 length: 15 residues. Trimming pared 1 base from V and 0 bases from J, leaving 9 bases between. The CDR3 DNA sequence: TGTGCCAGCAGCTTGTGGGAGACTAGCACAGATACGCAGTATTTT. It codes for CASSLWETSTDTQYF.

The chain recombines TRBV3-1 with TRBJ2-5; D may be TRBD2 (6 bases). Germline CDR1 and CDR2: LGHDT and YNNKEL (reference sequence). This CDR3 region has 14 residues. The V end lost 4 bases, the J end lost 0 bases, and 9 bases lay between the germline ends. CDR3 region: CASSRRGNQETQYF. CDR3 sequence (DNA): TGTGCCAGCAGCCGCCGGGGGAACCAAGAGACCCAGTACTTC.

This clonotype was recorded at least ten times. The chain uses TRBV5-1 and TRBJ1-4; 9 bases line up with TRBD1. The CDR3 spans 16 residues. Germline CDR1 reads SGHRS; CDR2 reads YFSETQ. Trimming cost V 4 bases and J 6 bases; bases outside gene matches: 10. The CDR3 DNA sequence: TGCGCCAGCAGCGTATCCTCGACAGGGGGGGATGAAAAACTGTTTTTT. It yields the protein CASSVSSTGGDEKLFF.

This clonotype has only a few counts. This chain joins TRBV5-1 and TRBJ2-2; TRBD1 matches 8 bases. The CDR3 consists of 14 residues. Germline-derived CDR1 and CDR2 are SGHRS and YFSETQ. The junction had 6 bases not matched to a gene; V was cut back by 4 bases and J by 7 bases. The CDR3 DNA reads TGCGCCAGCAGCATCGGACAGGGTGACGGGGAGCTGTTTTTT. This codes for CASSIGQGDGELFF. Variable domain in full (rest from reference TRBV5-1 and TRBJ2-2): KAGVTQTPRYLIKTRGQQVTLSCSPISGHRSVSWYQQTPGQGLQFLFEYFSETQRNKGNFPGRFSGRQFSNSRSEMNVSTLELGDSALYLCASSIGQGDGELFFGEGSRLTVL.

This clonotype was detected ten times or more. The chain recombines TRBV12-3 or TRBV12-4 with TRBJ2-5, with D perhaps matching TRBD2 (6 bases). The V end was cut by 7 bases, the J end by 4 bases, with 22 bases between. The CDR3 covers 16 residues. DNA of the CDR3: TGTGCCAGCACCTGGAGAATTACTAGCCGCTCAGAGACCCAGTACTTC. Its protein is CASTWRITSRSETQYF.

The sample holds a few counts of this clonotype. The gene calls are TRBV3-1 and TRBJ1-2, with unresolved D. V was trimmed by 4 bases and J by 4 bases, leaving 13 bases between them. The CDR3 consists of 14 residues. From germline, CDR1 is LGHDT and CDR2 YNNKEL (reference sequence). The CDR3 loop reads CASSPSGAVYGYTF. The DNA of the CDR3 is TGTGCCAGCAGCCCCTCCGGAGCAGTCTATGGCTACACCTTC.

This clonotype was recorded at least ten times. This chain connects TRBV9 to TRBJ2-1; no clear D. Trimming pared 0 bases from V and 2 bases from J, leaving 3 bases between. CDR1 is SGDLS, CDR2 YYNGEE, per germline. This CDR3 contains 13 residues. Here the CDR3 reads CASSVGPYNEQFF. The DNA for the CDR3 is TGTGCCAGCAGCGTAGGGCCCTACAATGAGCAGTTCTTC. The full variable domain, in which reference TRBV9 and TRBJ2-1 provide the parts outside the CDR3, is DSGVTQTPKHLITATGQRVTLRCSPRSGDLSVYWYQQSLDQGLQFLIQYYNGEERAKGNILERFSAQQFPDLHSELNLSSLELGDSALYFCASSVGPYNEQFFGPGTRLTVL.

On this clonotype: A junction boundary mismatches the germline segment, possibly from a read error. The rearrangement uses TRBV6-1 and TRBJ1-4, with 7 positions matching TRBD1. The CDR3 has 14 residues. The germline CDR1 and CDR2 sequences are MNHNS and SASEGT. The CDR3 region has the DNA TGTGCCAGCAGTGCCGACAGGGAGAGGGAAAAACTGCTTTTT. Translation: CASSADREREKLLF.

The J gene is TRBJ2-5, the V gene TRBV5-1, with 7 bases that match TRBD2. Per germline, CDR1 SGHRS and CDR2 YFSETQ. This CDR3 is built from 14 residues. V trimming: 4 bases; J trimming: 2 bases; junction bases outside the gene matches: 5. This CDR3 reads CASSILGGQETQYF. The CDR3 nucleotides are TGCGCCAGCAGCATACTGGGGGGGCAAGAGACCCAGTACTTC. The variable domain in full, completed from reference TRBV5-1 and TRBJ2-5, reads KAGVTQTPRYLIKTRGQQVTLSCSPISGHRSVSWYQQTPGQGLQFLFEYFSETQRNKGNFPGRFSGRQFSNSRSEMNVSTLELGDSALYLCASSILGGQETQYFGPGTRLLVL.

In its sample, this clonotype was seen many times. This sequence joins TRBV7-9 and TRBJ2-5; D perhaps matches TRBD1 (5 bases). V was cut by 2 bases and J by 5 bases, with 18 bases left in between. The V gene's germline CDR1 is SEHNR and CDR2 FQNEAQ (reference sequence). This CDR3 region has 16 residues. For the CDR3, the DNA is TGTGCCAGCAGCTTAAAAGGGGTCTACTCCATTGAGACCCAGTACTTC. Residues: CASSLKGVYSIETQYF.

This clonotype was found a few times. V is TRBV18 and J is TRBJ1-1; TRBD1 aligns across 8 bases. The CDR3 spans 13 residues. The germline CDR1 and CDR2 sequences are KGHSH and LQKENI. Losses at the gene ends were 8 bases for V and 1 base for J; bases not matched to a gene: 3. CDR3 bases: TGTGCCAGCACACAGGGGGAGAACACTGAAGCTTTCTTT. Translation gives CASTQGENTEAFF.

V is TRBV5-1 and J is TRBJ2-1; D is perhaps TRBD2 (6 bases). There are 16 residues in the CDR3. V was clipped by 4 bases and J by 5 bases, with 19 bases between them. Germline CDR1 SGHRS, CDR2 YFSETQ. For the CDR3, the DNA is TGCGCCAGCAGCAGACAAGAAGCGGGTTTGGACAATGAGCAGTTCTTC. This sequence encodes CASSRQEAGLDNEQFF.